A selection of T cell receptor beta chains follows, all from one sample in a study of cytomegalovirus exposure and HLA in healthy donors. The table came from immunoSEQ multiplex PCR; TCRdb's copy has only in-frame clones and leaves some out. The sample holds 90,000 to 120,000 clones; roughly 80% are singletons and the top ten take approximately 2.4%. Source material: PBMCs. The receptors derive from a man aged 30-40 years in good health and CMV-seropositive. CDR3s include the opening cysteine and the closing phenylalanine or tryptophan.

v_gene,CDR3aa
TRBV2,CASAWGQRNQPQHF
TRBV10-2,CASSELSGVTDTQYF
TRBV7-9,CASSPTLGGSGANVLTF
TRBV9,CASSTSTFAGNTIYF
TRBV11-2,CASSLRTFSYEQYF
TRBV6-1,CASTRQGTETQYF
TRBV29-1,CSASGQGNTEAFF
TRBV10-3,CAISEWGTSGAPDTQYF
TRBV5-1,CASSLGTMNTGELFF
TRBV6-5,CASSEQGNTEAFF
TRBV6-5,CASSYGGASYGYTF
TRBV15,CATSTGLAGGTYEQYF
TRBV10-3,CASRQGQGNTIYF
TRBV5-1,CASMTSGGTDTQYF
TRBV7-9,CASSRGVDGGDTQYF
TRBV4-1,CASRGTGFSPLHF